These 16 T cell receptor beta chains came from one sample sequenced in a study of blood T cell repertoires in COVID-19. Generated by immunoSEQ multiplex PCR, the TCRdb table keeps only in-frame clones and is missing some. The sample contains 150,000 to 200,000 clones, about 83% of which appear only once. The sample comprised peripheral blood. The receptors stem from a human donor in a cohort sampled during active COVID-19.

This chain's CDR3 is CASRLGTSGNYEQYF. The CDR3 DNA reads as TGTGCCAGCAGATTAGGGACTAGCGGAAACTACGAGCAGTACTTC. This chain uses TRBV2 with TRBJ2-7; 11 bases map to TRBD2. In germline, CDR1 is SNHLY, CDR2 FYNNEI. J lost 3 bases, V lost 6 bases, and 7 bases had no gene match. The CDR3 is 15 residues long.

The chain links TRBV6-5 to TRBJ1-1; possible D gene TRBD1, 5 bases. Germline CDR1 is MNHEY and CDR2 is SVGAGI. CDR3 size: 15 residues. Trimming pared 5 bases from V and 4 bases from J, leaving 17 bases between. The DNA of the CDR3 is TGTGCCAGCAGTATCGTCCTGGGGGGAGGCACTGAAGCTTTCTTT. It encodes CASSIVLGGGTEAFF.

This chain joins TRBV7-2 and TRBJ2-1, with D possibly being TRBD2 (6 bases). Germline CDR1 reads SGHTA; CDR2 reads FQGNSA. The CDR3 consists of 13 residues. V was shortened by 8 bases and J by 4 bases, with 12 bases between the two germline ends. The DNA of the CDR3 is TGTGCCAGCGGGACTCATCCTTACAATGAGCAGTTCTTC. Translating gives CASGTHPYNEQFF.

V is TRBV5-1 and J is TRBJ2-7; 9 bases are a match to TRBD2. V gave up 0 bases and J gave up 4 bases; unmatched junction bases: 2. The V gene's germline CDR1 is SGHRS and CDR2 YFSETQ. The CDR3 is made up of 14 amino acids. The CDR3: CASSLASGAYEQYF. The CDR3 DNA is TGCGCCAGCAGCTTGGCTAGCGGGGCATACGAGCAGTACTTC.

The CDR3 nucleotides are TGTGCCAGCAGAGAGGCGGGGGGCGCGGTGAACACTGAAGCTTTCTTT. It translates to CASREAGGAVNTEAFF. V is TRBV28 and J is TRBJ1-1, with a weak D call TRBD1 (6 bases). There are 16 residues in the CDR3. The ends were cut back, 6 bases at V and 0 bases at J, with 17 bases in the middle. Germline assignment: CDR1 MDHEN and CDR2 SYDVKM.

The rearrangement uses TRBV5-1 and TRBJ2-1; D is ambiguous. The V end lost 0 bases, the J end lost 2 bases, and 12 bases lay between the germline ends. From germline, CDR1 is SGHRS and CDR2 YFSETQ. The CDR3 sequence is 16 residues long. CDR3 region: CASSLGSIPAYNEQFF. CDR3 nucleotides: TGCGCCAGCAGCTTGGGATCGATACCAGCCTACAATGAGCAGTTCTTC. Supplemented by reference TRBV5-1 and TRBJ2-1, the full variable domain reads KAGVTQTPRYLIKTRGQQVTLSCSPISGHRSVSWYQQTPGQGLQFLFEYFSETQRNKGNFPGRFSGRQFSNSRSEMNVSTLELGDSALYLCASSLGSIPAYNEQFFGPGTRLTVL.

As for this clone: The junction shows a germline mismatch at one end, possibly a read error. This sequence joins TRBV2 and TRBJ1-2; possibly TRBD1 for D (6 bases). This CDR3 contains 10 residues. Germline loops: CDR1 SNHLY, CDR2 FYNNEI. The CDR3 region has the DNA TGTGCCAGCAGAGGGGGGGTTATGATCTTC. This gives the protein CASRGGVMIF.

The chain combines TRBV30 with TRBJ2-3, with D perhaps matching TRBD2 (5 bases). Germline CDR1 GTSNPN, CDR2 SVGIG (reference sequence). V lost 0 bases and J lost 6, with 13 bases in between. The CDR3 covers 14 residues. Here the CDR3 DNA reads TGTGCCTGGAGTGTACTGGCGGGCCTGGATACGCAGTATTTT. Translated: CAWSVLAGLDTQYF.

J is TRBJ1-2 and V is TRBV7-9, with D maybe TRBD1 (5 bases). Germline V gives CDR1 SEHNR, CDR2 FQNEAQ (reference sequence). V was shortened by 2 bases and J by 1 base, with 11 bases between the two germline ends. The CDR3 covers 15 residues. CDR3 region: CASSLYQGFNYGYTF. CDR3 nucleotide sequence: TGTGCCAGCAGCTTATACCAGGGATTTAACTATGGCTACACCTTC.

CDR3 loop: CASSPEGGTGELFF. The CDR3 DNA follows: TGTGCCAGCAGCCCAGAGGGAGGAACCGGGGAGCTGTTTTTT. The chain links TRBV9 to TRBJ2-2, with D possibly matching TRBD2 (6 bases). Germline lookup yields CDR1 SGDLS and CDR2 YYNGEE. With 4 bases removed from V and 5 bases from J, the gap between germline ends came to 12 bases. This CDR3 comprises 14 residues.

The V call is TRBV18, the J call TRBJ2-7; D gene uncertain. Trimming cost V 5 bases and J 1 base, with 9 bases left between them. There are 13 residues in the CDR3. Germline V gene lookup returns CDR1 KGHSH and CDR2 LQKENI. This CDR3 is CASSDQVSYEQYF. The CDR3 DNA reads TGTGCCAGCTCAGATCAGGTTTCCTACGAGCAGTACTTC.

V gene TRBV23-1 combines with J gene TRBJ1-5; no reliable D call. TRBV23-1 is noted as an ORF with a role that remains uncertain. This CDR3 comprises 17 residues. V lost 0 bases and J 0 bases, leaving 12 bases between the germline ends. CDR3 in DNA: TGCGCCAGCAGTCAATCGAGGATTATCTATAGCAATCAGCCCCAGCATTTT. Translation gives CASSQSRIIYSNQPQHF.

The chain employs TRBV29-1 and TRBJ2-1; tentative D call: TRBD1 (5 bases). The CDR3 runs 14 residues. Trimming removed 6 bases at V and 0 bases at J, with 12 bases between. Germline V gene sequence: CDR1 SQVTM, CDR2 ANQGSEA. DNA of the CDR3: TGCAGCGTCACCATAGACAGCTCCTACAATGAGCAGTTCTTC. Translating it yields CSVTIDSSYNEQFF.

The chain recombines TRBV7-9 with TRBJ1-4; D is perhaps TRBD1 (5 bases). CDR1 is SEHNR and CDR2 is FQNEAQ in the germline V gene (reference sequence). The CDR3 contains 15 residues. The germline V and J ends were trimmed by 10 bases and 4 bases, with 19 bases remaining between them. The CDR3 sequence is CATNPSGFGNEKLFF. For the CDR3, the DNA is TGTGCCACAAACCCTTCAGGGTTCGGTAATGAAAAACTGTTTTTT.

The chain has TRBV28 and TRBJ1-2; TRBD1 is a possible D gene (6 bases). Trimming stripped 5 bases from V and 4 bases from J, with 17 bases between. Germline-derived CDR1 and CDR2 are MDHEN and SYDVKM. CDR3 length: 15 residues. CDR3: CASSMTGFATYGYTF. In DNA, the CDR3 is TGTGCCAGCAGTATGACAGGTTTCGCCACCTATGGCTACACCTTC.

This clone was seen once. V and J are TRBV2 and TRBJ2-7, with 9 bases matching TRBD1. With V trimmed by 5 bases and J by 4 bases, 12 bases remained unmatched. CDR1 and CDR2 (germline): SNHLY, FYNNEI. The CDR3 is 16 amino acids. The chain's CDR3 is CASSLRSGQGLYEQYF. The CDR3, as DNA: TGTGCCAGCAGTTTGCGGTCGGGACAGGGCCTTTACGAGCAGTACTTC.